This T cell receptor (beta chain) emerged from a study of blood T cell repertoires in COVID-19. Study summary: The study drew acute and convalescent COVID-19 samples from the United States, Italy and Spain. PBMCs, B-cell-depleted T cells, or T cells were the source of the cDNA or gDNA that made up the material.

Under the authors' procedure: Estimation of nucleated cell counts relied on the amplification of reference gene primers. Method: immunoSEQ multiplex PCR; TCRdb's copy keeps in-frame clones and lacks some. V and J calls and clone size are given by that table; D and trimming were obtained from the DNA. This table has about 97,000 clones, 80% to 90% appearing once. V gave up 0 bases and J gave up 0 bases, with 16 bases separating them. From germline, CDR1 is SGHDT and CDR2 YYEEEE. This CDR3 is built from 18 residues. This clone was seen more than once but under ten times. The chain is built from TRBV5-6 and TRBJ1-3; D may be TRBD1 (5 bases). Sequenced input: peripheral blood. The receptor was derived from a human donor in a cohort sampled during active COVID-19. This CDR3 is CASSLEWKGQTSGNTIYF. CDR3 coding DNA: TGTGCCAGCAGCTTGGAGTGGAAGGGGCAGACCTCTGGAAACACCATATATTTT.